The 14 T cell receptor beta chains listed next were all sequenced from one sample in a study of CXCR3-negative and CXCR3-positive naive CD8 T cells. UMI labels and 5' RACE were used to prepare the TRB cDNA libraries. TCRdb derives one entry per CDR3 protein from the 5' RACE reads, leaving out DNA. This listing includes over 100,000 distinct CDR3 sequences. What was sequenced was naive CXCR3- CD8+ T cells from blood. The subset was: CD45RO-CCR7+CD27+CD95- naive CD8+ T cells lacking CXCR3 (TNR3-). The source of these receptors is a human donor in good health. Some clones in this sample may be carry-over from other donors' samples.

The chain is built from TRBV27 and TRBJ2-2; TCRdb proposes TRBD2, but this gene call is untestable without DNA. Germline CDR1 is MNHEY and CDR2 is SMNVEV (reference sequence). The CDR3 loop spans 16 amino acids. The CDR3 reads CASSYGGLASTGELFF.

J is TRBJ2-1 and V is TRBV29-1; TCRdb designates TRBD1, a call that cannot be tested without DNA. Germline V gene lookup returns CDR1 SQVTM and CDR2 ANQGSEA. The CDR3 totals 12 residues. CDR3 amino acids: CSVARRRYEQFF.

The V gene is TRBV12-3 or TRBV12-4, the J gene TRBJ2-3. The CDR3 sequence is 11 residues long. The CDR3 here is CASRITDTQYF.

The chain employs TRBV28 and TRBJ1-1; TCRdb's D call of TRBD1 is untestable without DNA. There are 21 residues in the CDR3. Germline V gene lookup returns CDR1 MDHEN and CDR2 SYDVKM. The CDR3 sequence is CASRHLGLGQGRGEMNTEAFF. Variable domain in full (rest from reference TRBV28 and TRBJ1-1): DVKVTQSSRYLVKRTGEKVFLECVQDMDHENMFWYRQDPGLGLRLIYFSYDVKMKEKGDIPEGYSVSREKKERFSLILESASTNQTSMYLCASRHLGLGQGRGEMNTEAFFGQGTRLTVV.

This chain connects TRBV15 to TRBJ1-1; TCRdb proposes TRBD1, but this gene call is untestable without DNA. CDR3 length equals 13 residues. The germline gives CDR1 LNHNV, CDR2 YYDKDF (reference sequence). The CDR3 spells CATSSRENTEAFF.

The genes are TRBV7-9 and TRBJ2-3; with no DNA, the TCRdb D assignment of TRBD2 cannot be verified. Germline V gives CDR1 SEHNR, CDR2 FQNEAQ (reference sequence). This CDR3 contains 15 residues. The CDR3 here is CASSPSWESTDTQYF.

V is TRBV5-1 and J is TRBJ1-5; the D call from TCRdb, TRBD1, cannot be confirmed without DNA. Germline lookup yields CDR1 SGHRS and CDR2 YFSETQ. The CDR3 is 15 residues long. CDR3: CASSLSTGSNQPQHF.

The V and J genes are TRBV29-1 and TRBJ2-3. CDR3 length: 14 amino acids. Germline V gene data show CDR1 as SQVTM and CDR2 as ANQGSEA. The CDR3 protein is CSVGGAHSTDTQYF.

The V and J genes are TRBV2 and TRBJ1-3; TCRdb's D gene call, TRBD1, goes unchecked for lack of DNA. The length of the CDR3 is 18 residues. Germline V lookup: CDR1 SNHLY, CDR2 FYNNEI. CDR3 amino acids: CASREDYRGPSSGNTIYF.

The rearrangement joins TRBV10-3 to TRBJ1-2. The length of the CDR3 is 13 residues. From germline, CDR1 is ENHRY and CDR2 SYGVKD. CDR3 sequence: CAISESAGSGYTF.

The rearrangement uses TRBV24-1 and TRBJ2-1; TCRdb designates TRBD2, a call that cannot be tested without DNA. Germline CDR1 reads KGHDR; CDR2 reads SFDVKD. CDR3 length: 15 residues. The CDR3: CATSAATSAPNEQFF.

The chain couples TRBV9 to TRBJ2-1; the D call of TRBD2 rests on TCRdb alone, since no DNA is present to check it. Looked up from germline, CDR1 is SGDLS and CDR2 is YYNGEE. The CDR3 sequence is 15 residues long. CDR3 sequence: CASSVGGGARDEQFF.

The chain combines TRBV12-3 or TRBV12-4 with TRBJ1-2; TCRdb lists TRBD1, though no DNA is available to test this call. The CDR3 covers 11 residues. The CDR3 spells CASMRGIGYTF.

This chain links TRBV12-3 or TRBV12-4 with TRBJ2-7. CDR3 length equals 12 residues. This chain's CDR3 is CASSFFTYEQYF.